This TCR beta chain came from a study of blood T cell repertoires in COVID-19. Background on the study: Acute-phase and convalescent COVID-19 samples originated in the United States, Italy and Spain. T cells, B-cell-depleted T cells, or PBMCs provided the cDNA or gDNA that served as material.

Sequencing was performed with immunoSEQ multiplex PCR; in TCRdb, only in-frame clones are kept and a portion is missing. The sample shows roughly 170,000 clones, 83% of them seen only once. V lost 0 bases to trimming and J lost 1 base, with 6 bases between them. The length of the CDR3 is 14 residues. Germline CDR1 and CDR2: SGHRS and YFSETQ. Sequencing input: PBMCs or T cells enriched from blood (not recorded which). The origin of this receptor is a woman aged 45 to 65 who had recovered from COVID-19. The chain joins TRBV5-1 to TRBJ2-3; D remains unclear. The CDR3 nucleotides read TGCGCCAGCAGCTTGGGGGCAGGCACAGATACGCAGTATTTT. Protein sequence: CASSLGAGTDTQYF.